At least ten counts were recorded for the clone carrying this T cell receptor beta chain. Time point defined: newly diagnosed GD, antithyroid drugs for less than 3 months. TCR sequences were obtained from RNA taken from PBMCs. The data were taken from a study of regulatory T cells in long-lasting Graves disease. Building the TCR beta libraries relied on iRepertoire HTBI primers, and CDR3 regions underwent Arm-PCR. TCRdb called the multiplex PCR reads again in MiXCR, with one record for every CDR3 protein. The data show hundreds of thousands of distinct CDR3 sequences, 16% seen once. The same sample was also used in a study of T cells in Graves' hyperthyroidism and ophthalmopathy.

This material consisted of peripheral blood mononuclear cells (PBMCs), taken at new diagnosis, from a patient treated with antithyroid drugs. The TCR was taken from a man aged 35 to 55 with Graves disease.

CDR3 amino acids: CASGQGLAAKFF. CDR3 bases: TGTGCTAGTGGCCAAGGACTAGCGGCAAAGTTCTTC. The chain carries TRBV12-5 and TRBJ2-1; 10 bases match TRBD2. Losses at the gene ends were 6 bases for V and 14 bases for J; bases not matched to a gene: 7. Germline CDR1 LGHNT, CDR2 FRNRAP. The CDR3 consists of 12 residues.